These T cell receptor beta chains were read from a single sample in a study of spatial heterogeneity in lung cancer. TCRdb re-called the 5' RACE reads through MiXCR, storing one row per CDR3 protein. The table includes 20,000 to 25,000 distinct CDR3 sequences, roughly 10% detected once. The material sequenced was lung tumor tissue, taken at surgery. The receptor source for this set is a male donor with early-stage non-small cell lung cancer. The CDR3 runs from the conserved cysteine through the conserved F or W. The D gene is left open where the match is weak. Clone size is shown for a subset of rows, as once, few, many or a class of expanded clone.

d_call j_call clone_size v_call cdr3_nt cdr3_aa
TRBD2 TRBJ2-1 many TRBV29-1 TGCAGCGTCGGGACTAGCGGGAGGGCCCGCAATGAGCAGTTCTTC CSVGTSGRARNEQFF
NA TRBJ2-2 few TRBV24-1 TGTGCCACCAGTTGGTCAGCGAACACCGGGGAGCTGTTTTTT CATSWSANTGELFF
NA TRBJ2-7 NA TRBV30 TGTGCCTGGAAGAAAGGTCCGGCTGCCCACGAGCAGTACTTC CAWKKGPAAHEQYF
NA TRBJ1-4 many TRBV5-1 TGCGCCAGCAGATGGGACACGTGGAATGAAAAACTGTTTTTT CASRWDTWNEKLFF
TRBD2 TRBJ2-5 many TRBV20-1 TGCAGTGCTAGCCCCGCGGGGGGGGCCTCCCTCAAAGAGACCCAGTACTTC CSASPAGGASLKETQYF
NA TRBJ2-2 many TRBV29-1 TGCAGCGTTGGGTCGTGGACCGGGGAGCTGTTTTTT CSVGSWTGELFF
TRBD2 TRBJ2-2 NA TRBV7-7 TGTGCCAGCAGCCCCTCGGGGGGGGTGCCCGGGGAGCTGTTTTTT CASSPSGGVPGELFF
NA TRBJ1-4 few TRBV6-1 TGTGCCACCACTTTTGCAACTAATGAAAAACTGTTTTTT CATTFATNEKLFF
NA TRBJ1-3 few TRBV7-2 TGTGCCAGCAGCTTTAAGGGGAACGGAAACACCATATATTTT CASSFKGNGNTIYF
TRBD2 TRBJ2-7 few TRBV7-2 TGTGCCAGCAGCTTAGCCGGGACTAGCGGATCCTACGAGCAGTACTTC CASSLAGTSGSYEQYF
TRBD2 TRBJ2-7 many TRBV28 TGTGCCAGCAGTTTATTCCCGGGACTAGTGTTCGAGCAGTACTTC CASSLFPGLVFEQYF
NA TRBJ2-4 many TRBV28 TGTGCCAGCAGCGCGAGGTGGGCCAAAAACATTCAGTACTTC CASSARWAKNIQYF
NA TRBJ1-2 medium-sized TRBV20-1 TGCAGTGCTAGGAATTTTGCGGGCTATGGCTACACCTTC CSARNFAGYGYTF
NA TRBJ2-3 NA TRBV14 TGTGCCAGCAGCCAAATGGGACTTGGCACAGATACGCAGTATTTT CASSQMGLGTDTQYF
TRBD1 TRBJ2-2 many TRBV9 TGTGCCAGCAGAACAGGGGCTCTAGGCGGGGAGCTGTTTTTT CASRTGALGGELFF
TRBD2 TRBJ2-5 NA TRBV7-9 TGTGCCAGCAGCTTGGGGACTAGCGGGAGAACGCCCCAGTACTTC CASSLGTSGRTPQYF
NA TRBJ2-5 medium-sized TRBV5-1 TGCGCCAGCAGCTTGCAGGGTAAGGGCGAGACCCAGTACTTC CASSLQGKGETQYF
NA TRBJ2-5 few TRBV12-3/TRBV12-4 TGTGCCAGCAGTGTATGGGGAGAGACCCAGTACTTC CASSVWGETQYF
TRBD1 TRBJ2-7 many TRBV10-3 TGTGCCATCACGGGGACAGGGGGCGCCGAGCAGTACTTC CAITGTGGAEQYF
NA TRBJ2-2 few TRBV28 TGTGCCAGCAGTTGGCGGAGGGAGCTGTTTTTT CASSWRRELFF
TRBD1 TRBJ1-1 many TRBV7-2 TGTGCCAGCAGCCCGCGACAGGGGGCTATCGTGAACACTGAAGCTTTCTTT CASSPRQGAIVNTEAFF
TRBD2 TRBJ2-3 many TRBV5-1 TGCGCCAGCAGCGTCGCGGGACTAAACACAGATACGCAGTATTTT CASSVAGLNTDTQYF
TRBD2 TRBJ2-2 few TRBV7-2 TGTGCCAGCCGTACCGGGACTAGCGGGAGTGCTGGGGAGCTGTTTTTT CASRTGTSGSAGELFF
NA TRBJ2-3 NA TRBV10-3 TGTGCCATGCAACAGGGGACTAGCACAGATACGCAGTATTTT CAMQQGTSTDTQYF
NA TRBJ2-7 many TRBV4-3 TGCGCCAGCAGCCAAGACAGGACTACCTACGAGCAGTACTTC CASSQDRTTYEQYF
TRBD2 TRBJ2-2 NA TRBV6-5 TGTGCCAGCAGTTACTTACTAGCGGGAAACACCGGGGAGCTGTTTTTT CASSYLLAGNTGELFF
TRBD2 TRBJ2-7 many TRBV7-6 TGTGCCAGCAGCTTAGTCGGGGGGGCTTCCTACGAGCAGTACTTC CASSLVGGASYEQYF
NA TRBJ2-2 few TRBV20-1 TGCAGTGCCCCCGGGGCAGGGAAGGGGGCCGGGGAGCTGTTTTTT CSAPGAGKGAGELFF
NA TRBJ1-2 many TRBV29-1 TGCAGCGTTCAGGAGGGCTCTAACTATGGCTACACCTTC CSVQEGSNYGYTF
TRBD2 TRBJ2-5 many TRBV28 TGTGCCAGCAGTAGCGGGGGGGGACAAGAGACCCAGTACTTC CASSSGGGQETQYF
NA TRBJ2-5 many TRBV6-2/TRBV6-3 TGTGCCAGCTCCTTTTACCGGGACTACCAAGAGACCCAGTACTTC CASSFYRDYQETQYF
TRBD2 TRBJ2-1 few TRBV28 TGTGCCAGCATGGGCACTAGCGTACAGAGTGAGCAGTTCTTC CASMGTSVQSEQFF
TRBD1 TRBJ2-5 many TRBV7-9 TGTGCCAGCACCCTCCGACAGGGCCATGGAGAGACCCAGTACTTC CASTLRQGHGETQYF
TRBD2 TRBJ2-1 many TRBV9 TGTGCCAGCAGCGTAGTCGGGAGGGAGAAAAACAATGAGCAGTTCTTC CASSVVGREKNNEQFF
NA TRBJ2-6 few TRBV4-1 TGCGCCAGCACATCTAACCCTGGGGCCAACGTCCTGACTTTC CASTSNPGANVLTF
TRBD2 TRBJ2-1 many TRBV20-1 TGCAGTGCTAGAGTATCTAGCGGGGGGGCTGGCTCCTACAATGAGCAGTTCTTC CSARVSSGGAGSYNEQFF
NA TRBJ2-7 NA TRBV21-1 TGTGCCAGCAGCAAGTATGGGGTCCTGAGCTCCTACGAGCAGTACTTC CASSKYGVLSSYEQYF
NA TRBJ2-2 many TRBV5-1 TGCGCCAGCAGCACCAACAGGCCGAACACCGGGGAGCTGTTTTTT CASSTNRPNTGELFF
TRBD2 TRBJ2-2 many TRBV11-2 TGTGCCAGCAGCCCGAGCGGGAGGAGCACCGGGGAGCTGTTTTTT CASSPSGRSTGELFF
TRBD1 TRBJ1-2 many TRBV7-2 TGTGCCAGCAGCCAGGACAGGAACTATGGCTACACCTTC CASSQDRNYGYTF
NA TRBJ1-6 many TRBV27 TGTGCCAGCAGTCCCCGTGGGGGGGGGCGAGCCCTCCACTTT CASSPRGGGRALHF
NA TRBJ2-5 many TRBV7-8 TGTGCCAGCAGCCGGACACAGGGAGGGGAGACCCAGTACTTC CASSRTQGGETQYF
TRBD1 TRBJ1-6 many TRBV28 TGTGCCAGCAGTTTAGAGACAGGGGGCGTTGGTTCACCCCTCCACTTT CASSLETGGVGSPLHF
NA TRBJ1-1 NA TRBV6-5 TGTGCCAGCAGCCCAAACAAGGGCGGGAACACTGAAGCTTTCTTT CASSPNKGGNTEAFF
NA TRBJ2-7 NA TRBV5-6 TGTGCCAGCAGCTGGCAGACGAACTACGAGCAGTACTTC CASSWQTNYEQYF